Listed here is a single T cell receptor beta chain. The antigen remains unidentified. Time point reported: neoterminal ileum biopsy at postoperative endoscopy, about 6 months after surgery. This sample is part of a study of T cell repertoires in ileal Crohn's disease. This CDR3 region has 14 residues. Trimming removed 5 bases at V and 6 bases at J, with 17 bases between. From germline, CDR1 is MNHEY and CDR2 SMNVEV (reference sequence). Profiling relied on immunoSEQ multiplex PCR, and the TCRdb table lists in-frame clones only, not all of them. The data hold some 9,200 clones, with 65% to 80% observed a single time. Regarding the study as a whole: Active smokers at surgery had more clonal expansions than non-smokers.

The receptor was isolated from an adult with Crohn's disease. The chain recombines TRBV27 with TRBJ2-7; D gene unclear. Sequencing was done on a sample of ileal tissue. The CDR3 region is CASSPDSTPGEQYF. DNA for the CDR3: TGTGCCAGCAGTCCCGACTCAACCCCTGGCGAGCAGTACTTC.